This T cell receptor (beta chain) was sequenced in a study of blood T cell repertoires in COVID-19. The CDR3 totals 15 residues. CDR1 is SNHLY and CDR2 is FYNNEI in the germline V gene. Between the trimmed V and J ends, which lost 2 bases and 4 bases, there was a span of 14 bases. Authors' methods: Cell counts per sample came from amplifying reference gene primers. TCRdb's copy holds only in-frame clones and misses some; the assay was immunoSEQ multiplex PCR. V and J calls and clone size come straight from that table; D and trimming were deduced from the DNA. The profile covers 210,000 or so clones, with 87% appearing a single time and about 12% taken by the ten largest.

Sequenced material: peripheral blood. This sequence originates from a woman under 30 who had recovered from COVID-19. The rearrangement links TRBV2 to TRBJ1-1; D is unresolved. CDR3 loop: CASSETPPAGTEAFF. The CDR3 coding sequence is TGTGCCAGCAGTGAAACCCCTCCCGCAGGCACTGAAGCTTTCTTT. Complete variable domain (other parts from reference TRBV2 and TRBJ1-1): EPEVTQTPSHQVTQMGQEVILRCVPISNHLYFYWYRQILGQKVEFLVSFYNNEISEKSEIFDDQFSVERPDGSNFTLKIRSTKLEDSAMYFCASSETPPAGTEAFFGQGTRLTVV.